The T cell receptor (beta chain) under discussion was sequenced for a study of PD-1 blockade in classical Hodgkin lymphoma. The V gene lost 4 bases and the J gene lost 8 bases, with 15 bases spanning the gap. Germline V gives CDR1 SGHNT, CDR2 YYREEE (reference sequence). This CDR3 is built from 13 residues. There was relapse after autologous stem cell transplantation in every patient, and there was variation in brentuximab vedotin exposure. CD4+ T cells were purified from thawed PBMCs by negative selection. The assay was immunoSEQ multiplex PCR, and TCRdb's table has in-frame clones only and misses some. The data hold 7,000 or so clones, with approximately 80% observed a single time. The table lists this clone with a few counts.

This receptor was obtained from a human donor with classical Hodgkin lymphoma. The sequencing used CD4+ T cells from blood, collected at baseline. The chain is built from TRBV5-4 and TRBJ1-2; D uncertain. The CDR3 nucleotides read TGTGCCAGCAGCCGCAAAGGCCTGGGGGGCTACACCTTC. Translated: CASSRKGLGGYTF.